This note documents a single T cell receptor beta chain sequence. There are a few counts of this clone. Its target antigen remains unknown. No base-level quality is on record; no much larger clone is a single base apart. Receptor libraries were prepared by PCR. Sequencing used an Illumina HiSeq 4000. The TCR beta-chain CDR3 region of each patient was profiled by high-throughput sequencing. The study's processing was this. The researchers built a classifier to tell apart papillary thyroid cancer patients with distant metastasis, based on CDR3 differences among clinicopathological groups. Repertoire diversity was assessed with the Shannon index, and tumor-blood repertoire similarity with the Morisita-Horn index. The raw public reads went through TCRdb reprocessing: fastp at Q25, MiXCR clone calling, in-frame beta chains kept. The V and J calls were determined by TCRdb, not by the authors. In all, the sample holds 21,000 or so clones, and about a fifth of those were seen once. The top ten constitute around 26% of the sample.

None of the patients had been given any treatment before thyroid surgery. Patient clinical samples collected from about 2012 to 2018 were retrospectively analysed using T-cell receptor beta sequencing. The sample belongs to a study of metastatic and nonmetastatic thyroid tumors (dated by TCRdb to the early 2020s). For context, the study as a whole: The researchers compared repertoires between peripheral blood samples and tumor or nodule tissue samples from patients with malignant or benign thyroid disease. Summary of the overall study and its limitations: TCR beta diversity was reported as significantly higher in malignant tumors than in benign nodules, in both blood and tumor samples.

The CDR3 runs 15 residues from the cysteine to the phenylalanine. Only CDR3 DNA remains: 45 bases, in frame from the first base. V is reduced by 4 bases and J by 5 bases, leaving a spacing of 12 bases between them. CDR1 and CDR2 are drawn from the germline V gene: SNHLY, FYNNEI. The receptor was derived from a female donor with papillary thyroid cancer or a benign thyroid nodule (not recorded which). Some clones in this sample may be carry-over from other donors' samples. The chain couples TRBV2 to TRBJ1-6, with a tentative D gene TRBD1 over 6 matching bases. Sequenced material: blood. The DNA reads TGTGCCAGCAGTGCCTACAGGGCGCATAATTCACCCCTCCACTTT. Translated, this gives CASSAYRAHNSPLHF.